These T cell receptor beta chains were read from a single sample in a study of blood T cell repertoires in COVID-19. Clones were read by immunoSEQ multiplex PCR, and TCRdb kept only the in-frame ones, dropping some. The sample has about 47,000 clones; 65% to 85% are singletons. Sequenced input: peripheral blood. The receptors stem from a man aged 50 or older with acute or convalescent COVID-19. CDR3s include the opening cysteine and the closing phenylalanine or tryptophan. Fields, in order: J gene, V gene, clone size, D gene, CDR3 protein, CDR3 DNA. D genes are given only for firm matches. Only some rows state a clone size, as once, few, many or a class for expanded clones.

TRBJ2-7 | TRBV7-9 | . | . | CASSLVGARSYEQYF | TGTGCCAGCAGCTTAGTAGGGGCCCGCTCCTACGAGCAGTACTTC
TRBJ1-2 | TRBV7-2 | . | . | CASSLPVGDYGYTF | TGTGCCAGCAGCCTCCCCGTCGGGGATTATGGCTACACCTTC
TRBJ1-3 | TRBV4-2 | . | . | CASRETGSSGNTIYF | TGTGCCAGCAGGGAGACGGGGTCCTCTGGAAACACCATATATTTT
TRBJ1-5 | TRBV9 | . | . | CASSVGPVSNQPQHF | TGTGCCAGCAGCGTAGGTCCCGTTAGCAATCAGCCCCAGCATTTT
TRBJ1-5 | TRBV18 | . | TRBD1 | CASSPPGTGAVSNQPQHF | TGTGCCAGCTCACCACCCGGGACAGGGGCGGTTAGCAATCAGCCCCAGCATTTT
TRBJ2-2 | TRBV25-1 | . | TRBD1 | CASSPDETGTGELFF | TGTGCCAGCAGTCCCGACGAGACAGGGACCGGGGAGCTGTTTTTT
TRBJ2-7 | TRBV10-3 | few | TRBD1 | CAINTGEGEQYF | TGTGCCATCAATACAGGGGAAGGCGAGCAGTACTTC
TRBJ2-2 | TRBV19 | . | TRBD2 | CASSSTLSGRYKAGELFF | TGTGCCAGTAGTTCAACCCTAAGCGGGAGGTACAAAGCAGGGGAGCTGTTTTTT
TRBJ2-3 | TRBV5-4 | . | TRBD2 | CASSSGGLAGVPPGTDTQYF | TGTGCCAGCAGCTCAGGAGGACTAGCGGGAGTCCCCCCGGGCACAGATACGCAGTATTTT
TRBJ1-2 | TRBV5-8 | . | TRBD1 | CASSVTGATNYGYTF | TGTGCCAGCAGCGTAACAGGGGCCACAAACTATGGCTACACCTTC
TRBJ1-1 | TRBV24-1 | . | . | CATRFGQRGKLFF | TGTGCCACTAGATTTGGGCAGCGGGGGAAGCTTTTCTTT
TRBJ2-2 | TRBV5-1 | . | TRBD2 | CASSLAGGPVGELFF | TGCGCCAGCAGCCTGGCGGGAGGGCCGGTCGGGGAGCTGTTTTTT
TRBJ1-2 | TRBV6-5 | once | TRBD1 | CASSYSIWDRGYGYTF | TGTGCCAGCAGTTACTCGATCTGGGACAGGGGCTATGGCTACACCTTC
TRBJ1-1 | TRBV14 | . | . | CASSQVYLNTEAFF | TGTGCCAGCAGCCAAGTATACTTGAACACTGAAGCTTTCTTT
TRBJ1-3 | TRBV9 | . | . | CASSVGQSGNTIYF | TGTGCCAGCAGCGTAGGGCAGTCTGGAAACACCATATATTTT